Listed here is a single T cell receptor (beta chain). Its antigen is not yet known. Base-call qualities are not available, and no considerably larger clone is one nucleotide away. These data are taken from a study of blood T cell repertoires in COVID-19 (dated by TCRdb to the early 2020s). About the full investigation: The collaborator samples originated in the United States, Italy and Spain and spanned the acute and convalescent phases of COVID-19. The material from the prospective study consisted of cDNA or gDNA derived from T cells, B-cell-depleted T cells, or PBMCs. The dataset comprised deeply sampled blood TCRbeta repertoires from subjects exposed to, actively infected with, or recovered from COVID-19. A freely available public database, intended as a resource for researchers studying the immune response to SARS-CoV-2, is where the repertoires were released. Samples came from the ongoing ImmuneRACE study (first 160 participants) plus 1,254 subjects from 6 global collaborators. A de-identified subject ID, COVID-19 status, age in years and sex were almost always included in the sample metadata. Where available, HLA class I and class II types were taken from metadata supplied by the sample provider and were not determined by assay-based typing.

V is pared back by 3 bases and J by 0 bases, with 12 bases lying between the germline termini. The CDR3 runs 15 residues from the cysteine to the phenylalanine. The CDR3 DNA has 45 bases and is translated from base 1. CDR1 SGHDN and CDR2 FVKESK are derived from the germline V gene. Broader findings and caveats from the paper: How much clinical and demographic metadata was included differed by source and by participant, and the metadata was provided uncurated.

TCRbeta CDR3 regions were amplified from genomic DNA by means of the immunoSEQ Assay, a bias-controlled multiplex PCR. Under the source paper's analysis protocol: The number of nucleated cells in each sample was estimated from the amplification of reference gene primers within the assay. Sequence reads were collapsed and filtered to measure the absolute abundance of every unique TCRbeta CDR3 rearrangement. Productive Simpson clonality was computed per sample as the square root of Simpson's diversity index over productive rearrangements. This immuneACCESS table, as held by TCRdb, lists in-frame sequences with V and J called but not all clones. Of the missing ones, under half trace to an unresolved V gene in checked studies; the others have no known cause. V, J and clone size are those of that table, while D and trimming were read from the DNA. The sample table lists 37,000 or so clones, about 88% of them with a count of one. Together, the top ten hold about 64% of the sample.

The collaborating institutions used their own protocols to collect whole blood in K2EDTA tubes. For TCRbeta analysis, collaborator samples were shipped as frozen whole blood, as isolated PBMCs, or as DNA extracted from either sample type. This TCR was sampled from a man between 65 and 85 years old with acute or convalescent COVID-19. This chain is built from TRBV14 and TRBJ2-7, with the D gene not confidently named. The source material was peripheral blood. The nucleotide sequence reads as follows: TGTGCCAGCAGCCACCCCTCTGGCACCTCCTACGAGCAGTACTTC. It is translated as CASSHPSGTSYEQYF.